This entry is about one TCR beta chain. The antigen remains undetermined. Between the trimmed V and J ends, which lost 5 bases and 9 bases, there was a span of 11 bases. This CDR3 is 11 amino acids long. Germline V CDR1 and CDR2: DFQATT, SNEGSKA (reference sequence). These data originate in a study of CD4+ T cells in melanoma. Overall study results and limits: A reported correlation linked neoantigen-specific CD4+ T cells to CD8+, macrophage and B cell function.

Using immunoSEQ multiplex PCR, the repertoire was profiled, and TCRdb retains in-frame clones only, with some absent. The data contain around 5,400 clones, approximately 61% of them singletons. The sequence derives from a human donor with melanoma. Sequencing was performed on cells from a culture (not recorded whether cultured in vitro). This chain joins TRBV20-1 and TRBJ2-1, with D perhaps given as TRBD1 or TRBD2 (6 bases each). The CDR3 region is CSAFGGREQFF. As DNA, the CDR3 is TGCAGTGCTTTCGGGGGCCGTGAGCAGTTCTTC.